One and the same sample provided the 21 T cell receptor beta chains below, sequenced in a study of blood T cell repertoires in COVID-19 (TCRdb year 2020). The library was prepared using the immunoSEQ multiplex PCR assay. TCRdb obtained this table from immuneACCESS and retained in-frame rearrangements with V and J assigned. These tables miss some clones; where compared with another copy, unresolved V genes account for less than half of the shortfall, and the remainder is unexplained. Here the sample has some 150,000 clones; 80% to 85% occur a single time. The biggest ten clones account for around 4% of the sample. Sequencing was carried out using peripheral blood. The receptors here all came from a woman aged 55 to 70 with acute or convalescent COVID-19.

The V and J genes are TRBV4-3 and TRBJ2-2; D gene ambiguous. Trimming took 2 bases from V and 4 from J, leaving 5 bases between them. The V gene's germline CDR1 is LGHNA and CDR2 YSLEER. The CDR3 runs 13 residues. DNA of the CDR3: TGCGCCAGCAGCCAATGGGCCACCGGGGAGCTGTTTTTT. It translates to CASSQWATGELFF.

This clone was counted a few times. This chain connects TRBV5-1 to TRBJ2-1; 11 nucleotides align to TRBD2. Per germline, CDR1 SGHRS and CDR2 YFSETQ. Trimming at V came to 7 bases and at J to 5 bases, leaving 2 bases not matched to a gene. The CDR3 is made up of 13 amino acids. This chain's CDR3 is CASGTSGHNEQFF. The CDR3 region has the DNA TGCGCCAGCGGGACTAGCGGACACAATGAGCAGTTCTTC. The full variable domain, rest sourced from reference TRBV5-1 and TRBJ2-1, is KAGVTQTPRYLIKTRGQQVTLSCSPISGHRSVSWYQQTPGQGLQFLFEYFSETQRNKGNFPGRFSGRQFSNSRSEMNVSTLELGDSALYLCASGTSGHNEQFFGPGTRLTVL.

The chain employs TRBV19 and TRBJ2-7; TRBD2 agrees at 7 bases. Unmatched junction bases numbered 9, after V lost 10 bases and J lost 3 bases. Germline assignment: CDR1 LNHDA and CDR2 SQIVND (reference sequence). The CDR3 is 13 residues long. The CDR3 region has the DNA TGTGCCACCGCGGGGGTTGAGAACTACGAGCAGTACTTC. Amino acid sequence: CATAGVENYEQYF.

The rearrangement links TRBV4-3 to TRBJ2-7; D call uncertain. Germline loops: CDR1 LGHNA, CDR2 YSLEER. The CDR3 has 13 residues. Trimming removed 0 bases from V and 3 bases from J, with 6 bases in between. As DNA, the CDR3 is TGCGCCAGCAGCCAAGATCCCCTCTACGAGCAGTACTTC. This codes for CASSQDPLYEQYF.

The genes are TRBV28 and TRBJ1-1; 7 nucleotides align to TRBD1. J gave up 4 bases and V 3 bases, and 8 bases lay outside the gene matches. The CDR3 contains 15 residues. Germline CDR1 and CDR2: MDHEN and SYDVKM. The CDR3 bases are TGTGCCAGCAGTTTCAACAGGGGAAAAGGCACTGAAGCTTTCTTT. It encodes CASSFNRGKGTEAFF. Filled out from reference TRBV28 and TRBJ1-1, the complete variable domain reads DVKVTQSSRYLVKRTGEKVFLECVQDMDHENMFWYRQDPGLGLRLIYFSYDVKMKEKGDIPEGYSVSREKKERFSLILESASTNQTSMYLCASSFNRGKGTEAFFGQGTRLTVV.

The gene calls are TRBV5-1 and TRBJ2-2; TRBD1 agrees at 8 bases. The CDR3 consists of 16 residues. Germline V gene sequence: CDR1 SGHRS, CDR2 YFSETQ. The V segment lost 0 bases and the J segment 6 bases; nucleotides outside the gene matches: 7. CDR3 sequence (DNA): TGCGCCAGCAGCTTGGGGTGGGGACAGGAGGCCGGGGAGCTGTTTTTT. It specifies CASSLGWGQEAGELFF. The variable domain in full, completed from reference TRBV5-1 and TRBJ2-2, reads KAGVTQTPRYLIKTRGQQVTLSCSPISGHRSVSWYQQTPGQGLQFLFEYFSETQRNKGNFPGRFSGRQFSNSRSEMNVSTLELGDSALYLCASSLGWGQEAGELFFGEGSRLTVL.

V gene TRBV28 combines with J gene TRBJ1-2, with 12 bases that match TRBD1. The V gene's germline CDR1 is MDHEN and CDR2 SYDVKM. The CDR3 runs to 17 residues. Unmatched junction bases numbered 7, after V lost 3 bases and J lost 2 bases. This chain's CDR3 is CASSFPGQGASNYGYTF. CDR3 coding DNA: TGTGCCAGCAGTTTCCCGGGACAGGGGGCTTCGAACTATGGCTACACCTTC.

The J gene is TRBJ1-4, the V gene TRBV11-1, with 8 bases fitting TRBD1. V shed 0 bases, J shed 7 bases, and the junction held 4 bases outside the gene matches. The CDR3 sequence is 15 residues long. The germline V gene has CDR1 SGHAT and CDR2 FQDESV (reference sequence). CDR3 in DNA: TGTGCCAGCAGCTTAGCAGGGACAGGCGGTGAAAAACTGTTTTTT. It is translated as CASSLAGTGGEKLFF.

This clone has only a few counts. The chain employs TRBV4-1 and TRBJ1-2, with 8 bases identical to TRBD1. The J segment lost 9 bases and the V segment lost 1 base, leaving 4 bases of the junction unmatched. The CDR3 length is 13 residues. Germline CDR1 and CDR2: MGHRA and YSYEKL. CDR3 nucleotides: TGCGCCAGCAGCCAAGGGACAGGGAGACGCTACACCTTC. Its protein is CASSQGTGRRYTF.

This clone was counted once. The V call is TRBV11-2, the J call TRBJ2-3; no clear D. CDR3 length: 13 residues. V was shortened by 1 base and J by 11 bases, with 13 bases between the two germline ends. Germline V gene data show CDR1 as SGHAT and CDR2 as FQNNGV. CDR3 loop: CASSLGDNHGQYF. Written as DNA, the CDR3 is TGTGCCAGCAGCTTAGGAGACAACCATGGGCAGTATTTT.

CDR3 residues: CASSLRDRGAGELFF. CDR3 nucleotide sequence: TGTGCCAGCAGTCTCCGGGACAGGGGGGCCGGGGAGCTGTTTTTT. The chain couples TRBV7-7 to TRBJ2-2, with 11 bases that match TRBD1. V gave up 6 bases and J gave up 6 bases; unmatched junction bases: 6. The germline V gene has CDR1 SSHAT and CDR2 FNYEAQ (reference sequence). The CDR3 contains 15 residues.

This sequence joins TRBV7-9 and TRBJ2-7; 10 bases align to TRBD2. This CDR3 is built from 15 residues. Losses at the gene ends were 5 bases for V and 7 bases for J; bases not matched to a gene: 11. Germline assignment: CDR1 SEHNR and CDR2 FQNEAQ (reference sequence). The CDR3 DNA reads as TGTGCCAGCAGCCAAGGTAGCGGGAGGACTGGGGAGCAGTACTTC. This gives the protein CASSQGSGRTGEQYF.

In DNA form, the CDR3 reads TGCGCCAGCAGCCAAGAGGCCTATGGCTACACCTTC. Residues: CASSQEAYGYTF. The chain uses TRBV4-1 and TRBJ1-2, with D unclear. The V and J ends lost 0 bases and 4 bases respectively, with 3 bases between them. Germline V gene sequence: CDR1 MGHRA, CDR2 YSYEKL. The CDR3 extends over 12 amino acids.

The chain recombines TRBV19 with TRBJ2-1, with D uncertain. This CDR3 has 14 amino acids. The V gene lost 2 bases and the J gene lost 8 bases, with 13 bases spanning the gap. Germline V lookup: CDR1 LNHDA, CDR2 SQIVND (reference sequence). CDR3 protein: CASSIIQRYHEQFF. In DNA, the CDR3 is TGTGCCAGTAGTATAATCCAGCGTTACCATGAGCAGTTCTTC.

This chain uses TRBV15 with TRBJ2-1, with no clear D. Between the trimmed V and J ends, which lost 0 bases and 3 bases, there was a span of 6 bases. The CDR3 is 14 residues long. CDR1 and CDR2 from the germline V gene are LNHNV and YYDKDF (reference sequence). The CDR3 is CATSRELLYNEQFF. CDR3 coding DNA: TGTGCCACCAGCAGAGAGCTACTCTACAATGAGCAGTTCTTC.

This clone was detected only a few times. The chain combines TRBV9 with TRBJ2-7; 11 positions agree with TRBD2. Germline assignment: CDR1 SGDLS and CDR2 YYNGEE. V lost 3 bases to trimming and J lost 3 bases; unmatched junction nucleotides: 5. This CDR3 is built from 15 residues. CDR3 nucleotide sequence: TGTGCCAGCAGCGAGGGACTAGCGGCTAACTACGAGCAGTACTTC. Translating it yields CASSEGLAANYEQYF.

The chain uses TRBV29-1 and TRBJ1-2; D is possibly TRBD1 (5 bases). V lost 2 bases, J lost 6 bases, and 10 bases lay in between. This CDR3 is built from 12 residues. The germline gives CDR1 SQVTM, CDR2 ANQGSEA. The chain's CDR3 is CSVERGSNGYTF. DNA of the CDR3: TGCAGCGTTGAAAGGGGAAGTAATGGCTACACCTTC. Combining the CDR3 with reference TRBV29-1 and TRBJ1-2 gives the whole variable domain SAVISQKPSRDICQRGTSLTIQCQVDSQVTMMFWYRQQPGQSLTLIATANQGSEATYESGFVIDKFPISRPNLTFSTLTVSNMSPEDSSIYLCSVERGSNGYTFGSGTRLTVV.

The chain uses TRBV10-3 and TRBJ1-2, with 8 bases lining up with TRBD1. CDR1 is ENHRY and CDR2 is SYGVKD in the germline V gene. The CDR3 consists of 14 residues. V lost 3 bases, J lost 4 bases, and 4 bases stayed unmatched. The CDR3 sequence is CAISEMGQAYGYTF. The CDR3 DNA reads TGTGCCATCAGTGAAATGGGACAGGCCTATGGCTACACCTTC.

A few counts support this clone. The V and J genes are TRBV28 and TRBJ2-5, with 8 bases aligning to TRBD2. The CDR3 length is 13 residues. V lost 6 bases and J lost 10; bases outside the gene matches: 10. Germline-derived CDR1 and CDR2 are MDHEN and SYDVKM. DNA for the CDR3: TGTGCCAGCAGCCCGGGACTAGGAAGATTCCAGTACTTC. Protein product: CASSPGLGRFQYF.

This clone turned up a few times. The rearrangement links TRBV30 to TRBJ1-2; possible D gene TRBD1, 5 bases. Germline loops: CDR1 GTSNPN, CDR2 SVGIG (reference sequence). V lost 4 bases to trimming and J lost 8 bases, with 17 bases between them. The CDR3 extends over 13 amino acids. CDR3 bases: TGTGCCTGGACCTCGGGGGATGGGGAGGGCTACACCTTC. Amino acid sequence: CAWTSGDGEGYTF. Supplemented by reference TRBV30 and TRBJ1-2, the full variable domain reads SQTIHQWPATLVQPVGSPLSLECTVEGTSNPNLYWYRQAAGRGLQLLFYSVGIGQISSEVPQNLSASRPQDRQFILSSKKLLLSDSGFYLCAWTSGDGEGYTFGSGTRLTVV.

V usage is TRBV10-1 and J usage is TRBJ1-6; 8 bases are a match to TRBD1. The CDR3 consists of 14 residues. Per germline, CDR1 WNHNN and CDR2 SYGVQD (reference sequence). Losses at the gene ends were 4 bases for V and 7 bases for J; bases not matched to a gene: 3. The CDR3 coding sequence is TGCGCCAGCAGTGCAGGGGGCAGGAATTCACCCCTCCACTTT. It specifies CASSAGGRNSPLHF.